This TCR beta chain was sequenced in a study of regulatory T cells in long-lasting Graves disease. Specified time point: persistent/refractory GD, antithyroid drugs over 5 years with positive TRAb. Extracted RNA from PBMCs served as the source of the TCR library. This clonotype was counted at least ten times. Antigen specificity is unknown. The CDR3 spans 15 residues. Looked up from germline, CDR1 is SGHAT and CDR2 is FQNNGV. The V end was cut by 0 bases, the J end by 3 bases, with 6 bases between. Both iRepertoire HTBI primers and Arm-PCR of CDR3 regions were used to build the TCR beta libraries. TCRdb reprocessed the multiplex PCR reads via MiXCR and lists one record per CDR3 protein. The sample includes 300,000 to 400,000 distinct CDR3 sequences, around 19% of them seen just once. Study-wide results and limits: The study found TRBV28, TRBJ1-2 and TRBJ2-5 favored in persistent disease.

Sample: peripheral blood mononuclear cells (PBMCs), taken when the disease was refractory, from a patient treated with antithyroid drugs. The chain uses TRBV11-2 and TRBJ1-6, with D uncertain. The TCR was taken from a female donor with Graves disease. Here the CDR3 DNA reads TGTGCCAGCAGCTTAGAATTTGACTATAATTCACCCCTCCACTTT. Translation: CASSLEFDYNSPLHF.